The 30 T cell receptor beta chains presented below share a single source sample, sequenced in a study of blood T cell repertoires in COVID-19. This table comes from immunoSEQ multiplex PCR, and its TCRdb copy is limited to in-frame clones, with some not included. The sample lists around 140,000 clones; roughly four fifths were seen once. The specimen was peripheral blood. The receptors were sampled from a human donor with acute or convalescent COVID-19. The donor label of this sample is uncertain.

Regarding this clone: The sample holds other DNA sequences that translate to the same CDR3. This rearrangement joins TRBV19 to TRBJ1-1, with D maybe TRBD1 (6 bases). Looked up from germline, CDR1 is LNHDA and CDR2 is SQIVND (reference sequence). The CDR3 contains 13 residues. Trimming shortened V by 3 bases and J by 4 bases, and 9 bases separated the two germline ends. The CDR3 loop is CASSIQGSTEAFF. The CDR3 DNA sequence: TGTGCCAGTAGTATTCAGGGGAGCACTGAAGCTTTCTTT.

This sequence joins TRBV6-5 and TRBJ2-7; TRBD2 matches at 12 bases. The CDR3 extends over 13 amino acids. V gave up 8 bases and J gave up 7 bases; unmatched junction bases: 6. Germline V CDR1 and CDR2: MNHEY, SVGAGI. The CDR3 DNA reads TGTGCCAGCGAATCTAGCGGGGGGGAGGAGCAGTACTTC. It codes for CASESSGGEEQYF.

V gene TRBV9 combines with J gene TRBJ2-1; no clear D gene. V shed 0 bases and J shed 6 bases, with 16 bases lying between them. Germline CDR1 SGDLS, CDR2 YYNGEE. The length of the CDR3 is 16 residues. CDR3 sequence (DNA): TGTGCCAGCAGCGTAGTCTCAGCGACCGTAAGCAATGAGCAGTTCTTC. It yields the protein CASSVVSATVSNEQFF.

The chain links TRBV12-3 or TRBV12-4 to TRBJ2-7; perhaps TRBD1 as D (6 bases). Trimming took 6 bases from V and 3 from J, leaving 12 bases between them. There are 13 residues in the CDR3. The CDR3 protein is CASSPQQGYEQYF. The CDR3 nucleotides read TGTGCCAGCAGCCCTCAACAGGGCTACGAGCAGTACTTC.

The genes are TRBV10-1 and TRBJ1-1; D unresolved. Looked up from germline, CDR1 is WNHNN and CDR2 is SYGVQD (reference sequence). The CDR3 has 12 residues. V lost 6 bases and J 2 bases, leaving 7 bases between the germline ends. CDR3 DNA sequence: TGCGCCAGCAGCGGAGGTAACACTGAAGCTTTCTTT. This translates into CASSGGNTEAFF.

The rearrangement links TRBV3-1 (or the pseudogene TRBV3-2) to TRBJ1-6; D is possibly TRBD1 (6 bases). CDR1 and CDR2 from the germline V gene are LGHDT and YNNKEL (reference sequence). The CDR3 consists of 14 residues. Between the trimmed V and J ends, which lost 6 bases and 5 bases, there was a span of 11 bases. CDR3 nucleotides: TGTGCCAGCAGGTGGACAGACGATAATTCACCCCTCCACTTT. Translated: CASRWTDDNSPLHF.

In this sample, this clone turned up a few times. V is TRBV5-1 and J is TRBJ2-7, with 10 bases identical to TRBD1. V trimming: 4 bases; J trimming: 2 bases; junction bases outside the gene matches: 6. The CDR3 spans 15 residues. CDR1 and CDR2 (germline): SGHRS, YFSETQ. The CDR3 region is CASSPRGQGAYEQYF. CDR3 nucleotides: TGCGCCAGCAGCCCCCGCGGACAGGGGGCCTACGAGCAGTACTTC.

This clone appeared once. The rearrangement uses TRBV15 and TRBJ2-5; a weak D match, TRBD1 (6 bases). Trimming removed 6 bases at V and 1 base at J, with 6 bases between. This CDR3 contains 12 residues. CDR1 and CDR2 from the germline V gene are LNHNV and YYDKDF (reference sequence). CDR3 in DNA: TGTGCCACCAGACAGGGCCAAGAGACCCAGTACTTC. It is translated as CATRQGQETQYF. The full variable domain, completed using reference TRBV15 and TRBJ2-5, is DAMVIQNPRYQVTQFGKPVTLSCSQTLNHNVMYWYQQKSSQAPKLLFHYYDKDFNNEADTPDNFQSRRPNTSFCFLDIRSPGLGDTAMYLCATRQGQETQYFGPGTRLLVL.

CDR3 in amino acids: CASSRLSGGEAFF. In nucleotides, the CDR3 is TGTGCCAGCAGCCGCCTTAGTGGTGGAGAGGCTTTCTTT. The genes are TRBV7-3 and TRBJ1-1; D not certain. The CDR3 has 13 residues. The germline V gene has CDR1 SGHTA and CDR2 FQGTGA. Trimming pared 5 bases from V and 11 bases from J, leaving 18 bases between.

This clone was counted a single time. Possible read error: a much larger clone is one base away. The CDR3 loop is CASSSRMNTEAFF. The DNA of the CDR3 is TGTGCCAGCAGCTCCCGTATGAACACTGAAGCTTTCTTT. The chain has TRBV7-2 and TRBJ1-1, with D unclear. This CDR3 contains 13 residues. Looked up from germline, CDR1 is SGHTA and CDR2 is FQGNSA. V was pared by 4 bases and J by 0 bases, with 6 bases between.

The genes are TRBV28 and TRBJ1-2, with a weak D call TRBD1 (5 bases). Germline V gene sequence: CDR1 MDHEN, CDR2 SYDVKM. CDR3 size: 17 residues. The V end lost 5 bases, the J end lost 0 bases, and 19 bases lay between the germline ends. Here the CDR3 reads CASSPAGLSLANYGYTF. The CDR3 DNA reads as TGTGCCAGCAGTCCCGCGGGACTCTCGTTAGCTAACTATGGCTACACCTTC.

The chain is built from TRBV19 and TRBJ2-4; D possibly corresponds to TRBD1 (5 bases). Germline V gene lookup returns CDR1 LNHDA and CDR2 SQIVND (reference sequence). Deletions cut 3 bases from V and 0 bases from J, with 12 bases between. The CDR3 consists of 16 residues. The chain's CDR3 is CASSIRRQLAKNIQYF. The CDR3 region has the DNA TGTGCCAGTAGTATTCGCCGACAGTTAGCCAAAAACATTCAGTACTTC.

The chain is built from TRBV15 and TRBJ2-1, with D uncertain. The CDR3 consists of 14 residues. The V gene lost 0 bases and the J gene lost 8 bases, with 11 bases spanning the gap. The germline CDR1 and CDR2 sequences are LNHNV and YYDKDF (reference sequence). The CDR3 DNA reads TGTGCCACCAGCAGAGATAGAATGCCGGATGAGCAGTTCTTC. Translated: CATSRDRMPDEQFF.

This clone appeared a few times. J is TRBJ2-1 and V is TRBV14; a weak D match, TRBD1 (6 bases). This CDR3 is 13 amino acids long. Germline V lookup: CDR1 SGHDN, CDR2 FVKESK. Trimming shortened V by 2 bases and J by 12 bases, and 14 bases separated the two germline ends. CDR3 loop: CASSQLARGVQFF. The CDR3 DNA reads TGTGCCAGCAGCCAATTGGCCAGGGGCGTGCAGTTCTTC.

CDR3 sequence: CASSMGTGFNQPQHF. In DNA form, the CDR3 reads TGTGCCAGTAGTATGGGGACAGGGTTCAATCAGCCCCAGCATTTT. The chain is built from TRBV19 and TRBJ1-5, with 9 bases aligning to TRBD1. V dropped 3 bases and J dropped 3; count of bases not matched to a gene: 3. CDR1 is LNHDA, CDR2 SQIVND, per germline (reference sequence). This CDR3 has 15 amino acids.

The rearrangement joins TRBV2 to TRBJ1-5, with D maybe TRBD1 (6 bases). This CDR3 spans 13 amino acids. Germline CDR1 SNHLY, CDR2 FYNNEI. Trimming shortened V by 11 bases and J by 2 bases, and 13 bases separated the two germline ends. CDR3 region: CASQGHGNQPQHF. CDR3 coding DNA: TGTGCCTCACAGGGCCATGGCAATCAGCCCCAGCATTTT. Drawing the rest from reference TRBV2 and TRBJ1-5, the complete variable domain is EPEVTQTPSHQVTQMGQEVILRCVPISNHLYFYWYRQILGQKVEFLVSFYNNEISEKSEIFDDQFSVERPDGSNFTLKIRSTKLEDSAMYFCASQGHGNQPQHFGDGTRLSIL.

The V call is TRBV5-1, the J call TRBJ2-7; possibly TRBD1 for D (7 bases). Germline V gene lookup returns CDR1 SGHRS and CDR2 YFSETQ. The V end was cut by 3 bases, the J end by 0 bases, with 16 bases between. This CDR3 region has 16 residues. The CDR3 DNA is TGCGCCAGCAGCTGGGGGGACAGTTCGAGCTCCTACGAGCAGTACTTC. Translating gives CASSWGDSSSSYEQYF.

CDR3 sequence: CASSVDTGQETQYF. CDR3 in DNA: TGTGCCAGCAGCGTAGACACGGGCCAAGAGACCCAGTACTTC. The chain employs TRBV9 and TRBJ2-5; no firm D call. The V end was cut by 0 bases, the J end by 1 base, with 7 bases between. Per the germline V gene, CDR1 is SGDLS and CDR2 is YYNGEE. The CDR3 length is 14 residues.

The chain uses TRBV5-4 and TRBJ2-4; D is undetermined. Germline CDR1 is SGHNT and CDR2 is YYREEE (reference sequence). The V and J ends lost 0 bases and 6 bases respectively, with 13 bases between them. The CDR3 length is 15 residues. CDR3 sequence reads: CASSLAVGQINIQYF. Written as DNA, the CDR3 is TGTGCCAGCAGCTTGGCAGTTGGGCAGATAAACATTCAGTACTTC.

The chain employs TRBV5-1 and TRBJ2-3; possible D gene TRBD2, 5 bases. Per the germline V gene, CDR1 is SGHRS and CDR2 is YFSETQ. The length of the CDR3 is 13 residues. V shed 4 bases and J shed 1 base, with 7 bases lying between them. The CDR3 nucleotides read TGCGCCAGCAGCCGTAGCGGCACAGATACGCAGTATTTT. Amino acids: CASSRSGTDTQYF.

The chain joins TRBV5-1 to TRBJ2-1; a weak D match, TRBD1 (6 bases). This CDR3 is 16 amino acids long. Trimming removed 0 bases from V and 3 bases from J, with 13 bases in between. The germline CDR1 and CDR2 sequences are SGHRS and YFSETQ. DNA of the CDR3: TGCGCCAGCAGCTTGGAATCGGGACAAGACTACAATGAGCAGTTCTTC. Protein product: CASSLESGQDYNEQFF.

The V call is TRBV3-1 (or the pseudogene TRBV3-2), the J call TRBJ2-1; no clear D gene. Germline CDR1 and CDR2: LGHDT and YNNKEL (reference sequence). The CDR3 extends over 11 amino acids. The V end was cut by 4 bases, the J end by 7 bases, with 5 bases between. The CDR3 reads CASSLGNEQFF. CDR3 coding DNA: TGTGCCAGCAGCCTCGGTAATGAGCAGTTCTTC.

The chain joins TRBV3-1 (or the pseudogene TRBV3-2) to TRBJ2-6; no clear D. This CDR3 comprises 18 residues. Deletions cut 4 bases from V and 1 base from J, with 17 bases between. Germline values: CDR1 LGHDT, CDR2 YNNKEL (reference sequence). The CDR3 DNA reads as TGTGCCAGCAGCCCCCTAATAGCCGGTTATTCTGGGGCCAACGTCCTGACTTTC. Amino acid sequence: CASSPLIAGYSGANVLTF.

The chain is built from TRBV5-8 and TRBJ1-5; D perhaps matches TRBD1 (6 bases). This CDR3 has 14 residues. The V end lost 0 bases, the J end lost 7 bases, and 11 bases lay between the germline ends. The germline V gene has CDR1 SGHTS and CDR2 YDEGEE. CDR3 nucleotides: TGTGCCAGCAGCTTGGACAGGGTCAGGCAGCCCCAGCATTTT. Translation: CASSLDRVRQPQHF.

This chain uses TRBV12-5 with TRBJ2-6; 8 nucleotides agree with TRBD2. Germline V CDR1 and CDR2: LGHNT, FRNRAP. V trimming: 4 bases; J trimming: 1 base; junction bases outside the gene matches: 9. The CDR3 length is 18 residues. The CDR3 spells CASGSSERGFSGANVLTF. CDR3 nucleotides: TGTGCTAGTGGTTCTTCGGAGCGGGGGTTTTCTGGGGCCAACGTCCTGACTTTC.

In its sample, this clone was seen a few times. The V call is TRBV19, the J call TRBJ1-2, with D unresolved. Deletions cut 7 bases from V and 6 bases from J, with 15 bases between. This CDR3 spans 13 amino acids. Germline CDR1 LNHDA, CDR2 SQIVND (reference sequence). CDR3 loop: CASNNRSWHGYTF. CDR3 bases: TGTGCCAGTAATAACAGATCCTGGCATGGCTACACCTTC.

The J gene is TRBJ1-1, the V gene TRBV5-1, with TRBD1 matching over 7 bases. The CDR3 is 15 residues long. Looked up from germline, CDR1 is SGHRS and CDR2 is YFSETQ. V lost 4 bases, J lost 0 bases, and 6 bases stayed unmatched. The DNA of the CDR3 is TGCGCCAGCAGCGGACAGGACCCCATGAACACTGAAGCTTTCTTT. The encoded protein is CASSGQDPMNTEAFF.

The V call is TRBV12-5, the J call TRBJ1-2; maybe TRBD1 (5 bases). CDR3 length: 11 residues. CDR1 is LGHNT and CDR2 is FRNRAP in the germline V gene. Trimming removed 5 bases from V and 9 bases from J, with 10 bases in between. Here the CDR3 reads CASGRDRRYTF. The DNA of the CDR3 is TGTGCTAGTGGTCGTGACAGACGCTACACCTTC.

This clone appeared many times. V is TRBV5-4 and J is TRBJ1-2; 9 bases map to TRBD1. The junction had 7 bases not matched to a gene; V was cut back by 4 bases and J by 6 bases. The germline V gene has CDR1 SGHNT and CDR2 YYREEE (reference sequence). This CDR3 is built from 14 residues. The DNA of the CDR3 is TGTGCCAGCAGCCCAAGAACAGGGGGCGATGGCTACACCTTC. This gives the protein CASSPRTGGDGYTF.

The CDR3 DNA sequence: TGTGCCAGTAGTATGATCGGAACGGGATCCTACAATGAGCAGTTCTTC. It translates to CASSMIGTGSYNEQFF. The genes are TRBV19 and TRBJ2-1; the D gene is possibly TRBD2 (5 bases). Germline values: CDR1 LNHDA, CDR2 SQIVND (reference sequence). This CDR3 has 16 amino acids. Trimming took 3 bases from V and 1 from J, leaving 13 bases between them.